These 7 T cell receptor beta chains originate from one sample sequenced in a study of blood T cell repertoires in COVID-19. The assay was immunoSEQ multiplex PCR, and TCRdb's table has in-frame clones only and misses some. Among approximately 300,000 clones, around 88% were seen once, and the ten largest hold approximately 0.84%. Sequencing was carried out using peripheral blood. The receptors were sampled from a man aged 25 to 40 with acute or convalescent COVID-19.

The chain has TRBV30 and TRBJ1-6; D is ambiguous. Trimming left V 0 bases short and J 7 bases short, with 10 bases between. The CDR3 is made up of 14 amino acids. Germline V gene sequence: CDR1 GTSNPN, CDR2 SVGIG (reference sequence). This chain's CDR3 is CAWSVQPGNSPLHF. The CDR3 DNA reads as TGTGCCTGGAGTGTACAACCAGGCAATTCACCCCTCCACTTT.

This rearrangement joins TRBV5-1 to TRBJ2-5; D gene uncertain. CDR1 and CDR2 (germline): SGHRS, YFSETQ. CDR3 length equals 12 residues. V shed 7 bases and J shed 5 bases, with 12 bases lying between them. CDR3 nucleotide sequence: TGCGCCAGCGGTACGTGGCCGGAGACCCAGTACTTC. It encodes CASGTWPETQYF.

V and J are TRBV18 and TRBJ1-5; D is perhaps TRBD1 (5 bases). The CDR3 is made up of 18 amino acids. Germline CDR1 is KGHSH and CDR2 is LQKENI. Between the trimmed V and J ends, which lost 0 bases and 0 bases, there was a span of 15 bases. CDR3 protein: CASSPPFLGDYSNQPQHF. In DNA, the CDR3 is TGTGCCAGCTCACCACCTTTTTTGGGGGACTATAGCAATCAGCCCCAGCATTTT.

The rearrangement uses TRBV10-3 and TRBJ2-3; TRBD2 aligns across 9 bases. The length of the CDR3 is 16 residues. CDR1 ENHRY and CDR2 SYGVKD come from the germline V gene. After removal of 0 bases from V and 1 base from J, the junction contained 2 bases not matched to a gene. CDR3: CAISESTSGRTDTQYF. The CDR3 nucleotides are TGTGCCATCAGTGAGTCGACTAGCGGACGCACAGATACGCAGTATTTT.

The gene calls are TRBV3-1 (or the pseudogene TRBV3-2) and TRBJ2-5; 8 positions match TRBD1. There are 17 residues in the CDR3. J was trimmed by 7 bases and V by 0 bases; bases with no gene match: 13. Germline-derived CDR1 and CDR2 are LGHDT and YNNKEL (reference sequence). The CDR3 spells CASSQDARTGRSATQYF. CDR3 coding DNA: TGTGCCAGCAGCCAAGACGCCCGGACAGGGAGGAGCGCGACCCAGTACTTC.

This chain links TRBV18 with TRBJ1-1; TRBD1 is a possible D gene (6 bases). Trimming cost V 9 bases and J 4 bases, with 12 bases left between them. This CDR3 has 12 residues. Germline CDR1 reads KGHSH; CDR2 reads LQKENI. The CDR3 nucleotides read TGTGCCAGTTATAAGACAGGCACTGAAGCTTTCTTT. It translates to CASYKTGTEAFF.

V is TRBV7-3 and J is TRBJ2-1; D uncertain. The length of the CDR3 is 14 residues. Germline V CDR1 and CDR2: SGHTA, FQGTGA. The V gene lost 5 bases and the J gene lost 6 bases, with 14 bases spanning the gap. For the CDR3, the DNA is TGTGCCAGCAGCCCGCCGCGAGGCGGCAATGAGCAGTTCTTC. Protein sequence: CASSPPRGGNEQFF.